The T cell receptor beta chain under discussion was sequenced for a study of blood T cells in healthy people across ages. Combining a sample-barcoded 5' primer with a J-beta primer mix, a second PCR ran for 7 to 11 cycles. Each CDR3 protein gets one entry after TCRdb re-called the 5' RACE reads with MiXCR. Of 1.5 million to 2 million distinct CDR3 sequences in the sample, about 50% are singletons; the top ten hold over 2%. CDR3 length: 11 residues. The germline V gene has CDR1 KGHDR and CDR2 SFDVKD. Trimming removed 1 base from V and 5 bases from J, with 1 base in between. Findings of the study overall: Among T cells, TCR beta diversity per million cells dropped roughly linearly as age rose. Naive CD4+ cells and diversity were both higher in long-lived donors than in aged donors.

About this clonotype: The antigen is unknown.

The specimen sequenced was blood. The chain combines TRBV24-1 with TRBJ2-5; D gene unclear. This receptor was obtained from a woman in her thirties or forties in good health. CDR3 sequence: CATSDFETQYF. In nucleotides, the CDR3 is TGTGCCACCAGTGATTTCGAGACCCAGTACTTC.